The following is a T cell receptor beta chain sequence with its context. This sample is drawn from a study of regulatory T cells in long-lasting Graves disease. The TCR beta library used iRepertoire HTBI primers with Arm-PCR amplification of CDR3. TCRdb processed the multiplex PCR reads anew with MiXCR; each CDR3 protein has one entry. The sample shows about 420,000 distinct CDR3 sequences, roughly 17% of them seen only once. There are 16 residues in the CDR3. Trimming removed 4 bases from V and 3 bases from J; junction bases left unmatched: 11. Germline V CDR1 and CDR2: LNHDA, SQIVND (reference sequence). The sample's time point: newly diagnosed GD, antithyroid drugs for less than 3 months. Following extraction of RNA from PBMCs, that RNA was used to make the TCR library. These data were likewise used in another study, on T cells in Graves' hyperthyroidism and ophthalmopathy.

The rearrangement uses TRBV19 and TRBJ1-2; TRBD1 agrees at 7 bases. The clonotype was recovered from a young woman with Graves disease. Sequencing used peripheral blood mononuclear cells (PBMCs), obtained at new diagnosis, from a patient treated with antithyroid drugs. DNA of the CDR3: TGTGCCAGTAGTAGATGGGACAGAAAGTTTGACTATGGCTACACCTTC. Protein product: CASSRWDRKFDYGYTF.